This T cell receptor (beta chain) was sequenced during a study of T-cell memory formation after mild COVID-19. Looking at the study overall: Largely, TCR clusters stayed within a single donor. Study conclusions and caveats: Clones that contracted from day 15 to 85 had balanced CD4/CD8; later expanders were CD4+ biased.

This clonotype was recorded a few times. Its specificity is not known. The V and J ends lost 4 bases and 5 bases, in that order; junction bases with no gene match: 6. The CDR3 covers 13 residues. Germline CDR1 reads SGHKS; CDR2 reads YYEKEE (reference sequence). Employing constant-segment primers, 5'RACE generated TCR alpha and TCR beta cDNA libraries bearing sample barcodes and UMIs. One entry per CDR3 protein results from TCRdb running MiXCR on the 5' RACE reads. The table shows about 290,000 distinct CDR3 sequences, with approximately 16% occurring only once. The source is a man between 18 and 35 years old who had mild COVID-19 (a few samples of this study predate the infection). Cell type and time point are not known. The specimen sequenced was PBMCs or a T cell subset sorted from them (not recorded which). The chain recombines TRBV5-5 with TRBJ2-7; TRBD2 aligns across 7 bases. In DNA form, the CDR3 reads TGTGCCAGCAGCATCTGGGGGGGACACGAGCAGTACGTC. It specifies CASSIWGGHEQYV.